This T cell receptor beta chain came from a study of CD8 T cells in ankylosing spondylitis. Preparation of TCR beta libraries was done by quantitative 5'-RACE with molecular barcodes. A single record per CDR3 protein comes from TCRdb applying MiXCR to the 5' RACE reads. The sample lists around 770,000 distinct CDR3 sequences, approximately 12% occurring once. A note on this clonotype: Its specificity is not known.

The CDR3 length is 14 residues. Trimming removed 3 bases from V and 7 bases from J; junction bases left unmatched: 3. Study conclusions and caveats: A TCR beta motif made of several highly homologous variants seemed typical of ankylosing spondylitis blood. The authors reported significant enrichment of disease-linked clones in matched ankylosing spondylitis synovial fluid. Disease-associated clones were CD8+ and fairly uncommon in peripheral blood. In reactive arthritis synovial fluid and blood, some motif variants had been reported before.

The chain is built from TRBV12-3 or TRBV12-4 and TRBJ1-4, with 9 bases identical to TRBD1. This receptor was obtained from a male donor with ankylosing spondylitis. The specimen was blood, either unsorted or a sorted T cell fraction (not recorded which). The CDR3 here is CASSFGTGTEKLFF. CDR3 nucleotide sequence: TGTGCCAGCAGTTTCGGGACAGGGACTGAAAAACTGTTTTTT.